One sample yielded the 17 T cell receptor beta chains listed below, sequenced in a study of blood T cell repertoires in COVID-19. Generated by immunoSEQ multiplex PCR, the TCRdb table keeps only in-frame clones and is missing some. The table has some 200,000 clones, 70% to 85% seen once. The sequenced material came from peripheral blood. The receptors shown here come from a middle-aged woman who had recovered from COVID-19.

This chain links TRBV15 with TRBJ2-3; 8 positions agree with TRBD2. This CDR3 has 14 residues. Trimming cost V 9 bases and J 2 bases; bases outside gene matches: 7. The germline V gene encodes CDR1 LNHNV and CDR2 YYDKDF (reference sequence). This CDR3 is CATARGGFTDTQYF. The CDR3 DNA sequence: TGTGCCACTGCTCGGGGGGGCTTCACAGATACGCAGTATTTT.

The CDR3 protein is CASSPPSGGEKLFF. In DNA, the CDR3 is TGTGCCAGCAGCCCCCCTAGCGGGGGTGAAAAACTGTTTTTT. The chain uses TRBV4-2 and TRBJ1-4, with a tentative D call TRBD1 (5 bases). This CDR3 has 14 amino acids. V was trimmed by 4 bases and J by 7 bases, leaving 13 bases between them. Germline assignment: CDR1 LGHNA and CDR2 YNFKEQ.

The chain carries TRBV4-1 and TRBJ2-3, with 8 positions matching TRBD1. Trimming took 1 base from V and 2 from J; bases not matched to a gene: 2. Germline V gene sequence: CDR1 MGHRA, CDR2 YSYEKL. The CDR3 contains 15 residues. CDR3: CASSQGQGHTDTQYF. The CDR3, as DNA: TGCGCCAGCAGCCAAGGACAGGGGCACACAGATACGCAGTATTTT.

The V gene is TRBV10-3, the J gene TRBJ1-5, with a tentative D call TRBD1 (5 bases). The germline V gene has CDR1 ENHRY and CDR2 SYGVKD. The CDR3 is made up of 14 amino acids. Trimming removed 3 bases at V and 6 bases at J, with 12 bases between. Here the CDR3 DNA reads TGTGCCATCAGTGACAGGGAAGCGTCTCAGCCCCAGCATTTT. Protein product: CAISDREASQPQHF.

This clone has just a few counts. The V call is TRBV9, the J call TRBJ2-3; 7 bases map to TRBD2. Trimming cost V 6 bases and J 4 bases; bases outside gene matches: 8. Per germline, CDR1 SGDLS and CDR2 YYNGEE. The CDR3 is 14 amino acids. CDR3 in amino acids: CASNPAGTSDTQYF. CDR3 DNA sequence: TGTGCCAGCAATCCAGCGGGGACTTCAGATACGCAGTATTTT.

A note on this clone: Other DNA sequences in this sample translate to the same CDR3. This sequence joins TRBV18 and TRBJ2-2; 8 bases line up with TRBD1. This CDR3 is 14 amino acids long. The germline V gene encodes CDR1 KGHSH and CDR2 LQKENI. Trimming took 3 bases from V and 4 from J; bases not matched to a gene: 1. CDR3 region: CASSPTGGTGELFF. CDR3 nucleotides: TGTGCCAGCTCACCTACAGGGGGCACCGGGGAGCTGTTTTTT.

The V and J genes are TRBV7-3 and TRBJ2-2; D is undetermined. Germline V gene data show CDR1 as SGHTA and CDR2 as FQGTGA. CDR3 length equals 19 residues. V lost 2 bases to trimming and J lost 1 base, with 20 bases between them. The CDR3 coding sequence is TGTGCCAGCAGCTTATCGCCCCTGACGACTCAAATGAACACCGGGGAGCTGTTTTTT. Residues: CASSLSPLTTQMNTGELFF. The complete variable domain, with remaining parts taken from reference TRBV7-3 and TRBJ2-2, reads GAGVSQTPSNKVTEKGKYVELRCDPISGHTALYWYRQSLGQGPEFLIYFQGTGAADDSGLPNDRFFAVRPEGSVSTLKIQRTERGDSAVYLCASSLSPLTTQMNTGELFFGEGSRLTVL.

The gene calls are TRBV7-2 and TRBJ2-3; 10 positions match TRBD1. Looked up from germline, CDR1 is SGHTA and CDR2 is FQGNSA. This CDR3 has 14 residues. Losses at the gene ends were 3 bases for V and 5 bases for J; bases not matched to a gene: 2. The CDR3 DNA follows: TGTGCCAGCAGCTTCGGGGACAGGGGAGATACGCAGTATTTT. Protein: CASSFGDRGDTQYF.

The chain links TRBV11-3 to TRBJ1-1; D is uncertain. V lost 4 bases and J 0 bases, leaving 12 bases between the germline ends. The CDR3 contains 15 residues. CDR1 SGHNT and CDR2 YENEEA come from the germline V gene. As DNA, the CDR3 is TGTGCCAGCAGCTCCCGGACTAATTTGAACACTGAAGCTTTCTTT. It is translated as CASSSRTNLNTEAFF.

This chain uses TRBV24-1 with TRBJ2-2; TRBD2 matches 8 bases. Germline-derived CDR1 and CDR2 are KGHDR and SFDVKD. CDR3 length equals 16 residues. The V and J ends lost 3 bases and 6 bases, in that order; junction bases with no gene match: 8. The CDR3 region has the DNA TGTGCCACCAGTGATACCGGGGGGGGCGGTCCCGGGGAGCTGTTTTTT. Translating it yields CATSDTGGGGPGELFF.

Concerning this clone: Different DNA sequences within this sample yield the same CDR3. This sequence joins TRBV6-5 and TRBJ1-6; possible D gene TRBD1, 5 bases. CDR3 length: 14 residues. The germline V gene has CDR1 MNHEY and CDR2 SVGAGI. Deletions cut 6 bases from V and 7 bases from J, with 13 bases between. The CDR3 DNA sequence: TGTGCCAGCAGCGACAGAGGAGGGAATTCACCCCTCCACTTT. It specifies CASSDRGGNSPLHF.

The V call is TRBV2, the J call TRBJ2-3; 12 positions agree with TRBD2. From germline, CDR1 is SNHLY and CDR2 FYNNEI. Trimming took 3 bases from V and 5 from J; bases not matched to a gene: 3. The CDR3 length is 15 residues. The CDR3 here is CASSEPSGGGDTQYF. CDR3 DNA sequence: TGTGCCAGCAGTGAGCCTAGCGGGGGGGGAGATACGCAGTATTTT.

The V and J genes are TRBV10-3 and TRBJ2-2; D not certain. V was pared by 8 bases and J by 1 base, with 11 bases between. This CDR3 has 14 amino acids. Germline assignment: CDR1 ENHRY and CDR2 SYGVKD. The CDR3 DNA follows: TGTGCCATCCGAACGGTCGGGAACACCGGGGAGCTGTTTTTT. This sequence encodes CAIRTVGNTGELFF.

V usage is TRBV9 and J usage is TRBJ1-1; 7 nucleotides line up with TRBD1. Trimming cost V 0 bases and J 4 bases; bases outside gene matches: 9. Germline CDR1 and CDR2: SGDLS and YYNGEE. The CDR3 is made up of 16 amino acids. DNA of the CDR3: TGTGCCAGCAGCGTAGGGCAGGGGGTTTTGAGCACTGAAGCTTTCTTT. As protein: CASSVGQGVLSTEAFF.

In this sample, this clone turned up a few times. V and J are TRBV7-2 and TRBJ1-1; D gene uncertain. Trimming pared 3 bases from V and 0 bases from J, leaving 14 bases between. The CDR3 length is 16 residues. CDR1 and CDR2 (germline): SGHTA, FQGNSA. The CDR3 DNA follows: TGTGCCAGCAGCTTCCCCCAAGGGAGGGTGAACACTGAAGCTTTCTTT. Its translation is CASSFPQGRVNTEAFF. Full variable domain (outside the CDR3, taken from reference TRBV7-2 and TRBJ1-1): GAGVSQSPSNKVTEKGKDVELRCDPISGHTALYWYRQSLGQGLEFLIYFQGNSAPDKSGLPSDRFSAERTGGSVSTLTIQRTQQEDSAVYLCASSFPQGRVNTEAFFGQGTRLTVV.

The chain recombines TRBV13 with TRBJ2-1; D perhaps matches TRBD1 (5 bases). The V gene lost 4 bases and the J gene lost 12 bases, with 13 bases spanning the gap. The CDR3 length is 12 residues. Per germline, CDR1 PRHDT and CDR2 FYEKMQ (reference sequence). This chain's CDR3 is CASSSTGLRQFF. CDR3 in DNA: TGTGCCAGCAGCTCAACAGGTCTCAGGCAGTTCTTC. Full variable domain (rest looked up from reference TRBV13 and TRBJ2-1): AAGVIQSPRHLIKEKRETATLKCYPIPRHDTVYWYQQGPGQDPQFLISFYEKMQSDKGSIPDRFSAQQFSDYHSELNMSSLELGDSALYFCASSSTGLRQFFGPGTRLTVL.

V is TRBV5-1 and J is TRBJ1-1, with 12 bases identical to TRBD1. J was trimmed by 0 bases and V by 4 bases; bases with no gene match: 7. Germline V gives CDR1 SGHRS, CDR2 YFSETQ. CDR3 size: 17 residues. In nucleotides, the CDR3 is TGCGCCAGCAGCCCGGGACAGGGGGCAAGAATGAACACTGAAGCTTTCTTT. It specifies CASSPGQGARMNTEAFF.